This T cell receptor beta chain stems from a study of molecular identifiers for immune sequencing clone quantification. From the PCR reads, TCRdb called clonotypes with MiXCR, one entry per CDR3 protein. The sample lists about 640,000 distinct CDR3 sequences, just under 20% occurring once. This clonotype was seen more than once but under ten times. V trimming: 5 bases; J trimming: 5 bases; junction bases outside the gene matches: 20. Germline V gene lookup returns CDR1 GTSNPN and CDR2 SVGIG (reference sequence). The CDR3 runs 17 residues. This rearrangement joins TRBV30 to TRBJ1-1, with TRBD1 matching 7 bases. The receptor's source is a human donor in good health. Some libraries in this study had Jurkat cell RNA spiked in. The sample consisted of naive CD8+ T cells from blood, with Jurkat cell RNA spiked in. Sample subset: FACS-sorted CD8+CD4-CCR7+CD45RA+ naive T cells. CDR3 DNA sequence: TGTGCCTGGGGGCACAGCCGTCGGGGGACCAGGGGGACTGAAGCTTTCTTT. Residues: CAWGHSRRGTRGTEAFF.